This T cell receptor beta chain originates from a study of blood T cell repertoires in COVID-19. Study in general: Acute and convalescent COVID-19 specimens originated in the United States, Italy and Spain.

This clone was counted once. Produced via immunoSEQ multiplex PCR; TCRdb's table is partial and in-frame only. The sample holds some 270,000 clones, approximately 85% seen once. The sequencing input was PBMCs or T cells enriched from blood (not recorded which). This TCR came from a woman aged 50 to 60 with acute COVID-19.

Written as DNA, the CDR3 is TGTGCCAGTAGCCAGAACCAAGAGACCCAGTACTTC. It is translated as CASSQNQETQYF. The V gene is TRBV19, the J gene TRBJ2-5; D not resolved. Trimming took 6 bases from V and 0 from J, leaving 5 bases between them. The germline V gene encodes CDR1 LNHDA and CDR2 SQIVND (reference sequence). The CDR3 is 12 amino acids.